A single sample gave rise to the 27 T cell receptor beta chains below, sequenced in a study of T cells in localized non-small cell lung cancer (dated by TCRdb to 2018 to 2021). Library creation used the immunoSEQ multiplex PCR assay. TCRdb took over this immuneACCESS table, retaining in-frame rearrangements with V and J assigned. Such tables are incomplete; in checked studies, under half of the missing clones stem from an unresolved V gene, and the remainder is unexplained. This sample is represented by 4,000 or so clones; about 29% of them were singletons. The ten most abundant clones make up about a fifth of the sample. The specimen was lung tumor tissue, collected before any cancer treatment. The receptors stem from a male donor older than 55 with stage III lung adenocarcinoma.

The chain employs TRBV18 and TRBJ1-2, with a possible D match to TRBD1 (5 bases). The V gene lost 2 bases and the J gene lost 3 bases, with 22 bases spanning the gap. This CDR3 has 18 amino acids. Germline V gene lookup returns CDR1 KGHSH and CDR2 LQKENI. The CDR3 DNA is TGTGCCAGCTCACCAAAAGATCGGGGCTATGCAACGGACTATGGCTACACCTTC. Translation gives CASSPKDRGYATDYGYTF.

By share of the sample, this clone is medium-sized. CDR3 residues: CASSSGQGRSAGELFF. Here the CDR3 DNA reads TGTGCCAGCAGCTCGGGACAGGGAAGGTCGGCCGGGGAGCTGTTTTTT. V usage is TRBV11-3 and J usage is TRBJ2-2, with 9 bases matching TRBD1. The trim removed 4 bases at V and 6 bases at J, leaving 9 bases unmatched. The CDR3 is made up of 16 amino acids. Looked up from germline, CDR1 is SGHNT and CDR2 is YENEEA.

By frequency in the sample, this clone is medium-sized. In DNA form, the CDR3 reads TGTGCCAGCAGCGTAGTGGACAGCCTAAGGGGCTACACCTTC. Amino acids: CASSVVDSLRGYTF. This chain uses TRBV9 with TRBJ1-2, with a possible D match to TRBD1 (6 bases). Trimming took off 0 bases at V and 8 bases at J, with 14 bases between the two ends. Germline CDR1 is SGDLS and CDR2 is YYNGEE. The CDR3 totals 14 residues.

V gene TRBV1 combines with J gene TRBJ2-7; TRBD2 is the table's D call, not checked against the DNA. TRBV1 is annotated as a pseudogene. CDR3 length: 16 residues. The CDR3 protein is CASSQQPRTSGYEQYF. The CDR3 nucleotides are TGCGCCAGCAGCCAACAACCCCGGACTAGCGGCTACGAGCAGTACTTC.

This clone is medium-sized (0.01 to 0.1%) by share. This chain uses TRBV11-3 with TRBJ1-2; D unresolved. Germline V CDR1 and CDR2: SGHNT, YENEEA. This CDR3 spans 16 amino acids. Between the trimmed V and J ends, which lost 5 bases and 8 bases, there was a span of 24 bases. The DNA of the CDR3 is TGTGCCAGCAGCATTCATTTCGGCCAGGCCCGAGTGGGCTACACCTTC. Translating gives CASSIHFGQARVGYTF. Using reference TRBV11-3 and TRBJ1-2 for the parts outside the CDR3, the full variable domain is EAGVVQSPRYKIIEKKQPVAFWCNPISGHNTLYWYLQNLGQGPELLIRYENEEAVDDSQLPKDRFSAERLKGVDSTLKIQPAELGDSAVYLCASSIHFGQARVGYTFGSGTRLTVV.

This clone was seen a handful of times. The chain combines TRBV6-7 with TRBJ2-3; 7 nucleotides align to TRBD1. TRBV6-7 is reported as an ORF; its role is uncertain. Unmatched junction bases numbered 15, after V lost 5 bases and J lost 4 bases. This CDR3 has 17 residues. The CDR3 region has the DNA TGTGCCAGCAGTGAAGCAGTCAGGACAGGTCTGGCAGATACGCAGTATTTT. It yields the protein CASSEAVRTGLADTQYF.

This clone showed up just a few times. The V call is TRBV11-3, the J call TRBJ2-7; TRBD1 agrees at 8 bases. Germline trimming cut 3 bases from V and 7 bases from J; bases unmatched to any gene: 14. The germline gives CDR1 SGHNT, CDR2 YENEEA. The CDR3 extends over 16 amino acids. CDR3 nucleotides: TGTGCCAGCAGCTTTACCGGGACAGGAGTATTGCGAGAGCAGTACTTC. Its protein product is CASSFTGTGVLREQYF.

The genes are TRBV6-7 and TRBJ2-1, with D possibly being TRBD2 (6 bases). TRBV6-7 is labeled an ORF, and its function is uncertain. V was clipped by 5 bases and J by 1 base, with 12 bases between them. The CDR3 sequence is 15 residues long. CDR3 loop: CASSEAGGSYNEQFF. The CDR3 nucleotides read TGTGCCAGCAGTGAAGCTGGAGGGTCCTACAATGAGCAGTTCTTC.

This clone was seen more than once but under ten times. The germline gene is not matched at one end of the junction; a read error may be the cause. This chain joins TRBV11-3 and TRBJ1-1, with TRBD1 as a possible D gene (5 bases). In germline, CDR1 is SGHNT, CDR2 YENEEA. The CDR3 runs to 14 residues. CDR3 region: CASSLWRDFQWWAF. The DNA for the CDR3 is TGTGCCAGCAGCTTATGGCGGGACTTCCAGTGGTGGGCATTT.

V gene TRBV29-1 combines with J gene TRBJ2-1; D gene ambiguous. The V and J ends lost 3 bases and 6 bases respectively, with 9 bases between them. The germline V gene encodes CDR1 SQVTM and CDR2 ANQGSEA. This CDR3 is built from 12 residues. The CDR3 region is CSVDPGVNEQFF. The CDR3 bases are TGCAGCGTTGATCCTGGGGTCAATGAGCAGTTCTTC.

The J gene is TRBJ2-1, the V gene TRBV5-1, with 7 bases matching TRBD1. Germline CDR1 SGHRS, CDR2 YFSETQ. There are 14 residues in the CDR3. Trimming cost V 4 bases and J 10 bases; bases outside gene matches: 11. CDR3 loop: CASSHQDRFGEQFF. In DNA form, the CDR3 reads TGCGCCAGCAGCCATCAGGACAGGTTTGGCGAGCAGTTCTTC.

J is TRBJ1-1 and V is TRBV29-1, with no clear D. The V gene's germline CDR1 is SQVTM and CDR2 ANQGSEA. The CDR3 length is 12 residues. V lost 2 bases and J 4 bases, leaving 8 bases between the germline ends. Here the CDR3 DNA reads TGCAGCGTTGAACAGGTTTCCACTGAAGCTTTCTTT. Its translation is CSVEQVSTEAFF.

V and J are TRBV29-1 and TRBJ2-1; D tentatively reads TRBD1 or TRBD2 (5 bases each). Between the trimmed V and J ends, which lost 2 bases and 4 bases, there was a span of 15 bases. The CDR3 spans 15 residues. Per the germline V gene, CDR1 is SQVTM and CDR2 is ANQGSEA. CDR3 in amino acids: CSVERRGWGYNEQFF. The CDR3 bases are TGCAGCGTTGAAAGAAGAGGGTGGGGGTACAATGAGCAGTTCTTC.

The genes are TRBV2 and TRBJ1-3; no clear D gene. The CDR3 runs to 13 residues. Trimming removed 6 bases at V and 0 bases at J, with 6 bases between. Per germline, CDR1 SNHLY and CDR2 FYNNEI. DNA for the CDR3: TGTGCCAGCAGCCGGAGCTCTGGAAACACCATATATTTT. Amino acids: CASSRSSGNTIYF.

By share, this clone ranks as medium-sized. The rearrangement links TRBV9 to TRBJ2-7, with TRBD1 matching over 9 bases. J lost 2 bases, V lost 0 bases, and 9 bases had no gene match. This CDR3 is 17 amino acids long. Germline assignment: CDR1 SGDLS and CDR2 YYNGEE. In DNA, the CDR3 is TGTGCCAGCAGCGTAGTCTCCCCGGGGACAGGGACCTACGAGCAGTACTTC. It encodes CASSVVSPGTGTYEQYF.

A word on this clone: Other DNA variants within this sample encode the same CDR3. The rearrangement links TRBV9 to TRBJ2-3; 9 bases match TRBD1. This CDR3 has 15 residues. Germline V gives CDR1 SGDLS, CDR2 YYNGEE. V lost 4 bases and J lost 5; bases outside the gene matches: 8. CDR3 bases: TGTGCCAGCAGCACGATGACAGGGGGGGAAGATACGCAGTATTTT. Translated, it gives CASSTMTGGEDTQYF.

The chain uses TRBV30 and TRBJ2-1; D is unresolved. The V and J ends lost 0 bases and 15 bases respectively, with 12 bases between them. CDR3 length: 11 residues. The germline V gene encodes CDR1 GTSNPN and CDR2 SVGIG (reference sequence). In nucleotides, the CDR3 is TGTGCCTGGAGTGTCGCCCGGGTTGGGTTCTTC. This sequence encodes CAWSVARVGFF. Filled out from reference TRBV30 and TRBJ2-1, the complete variable domain reads SQTIHQWPATLVQPVGSPLSLECTVEGTSNPNLYWYRQAAGRGLQLLFYSVGIGQISSEVPQNLSASRPQDRQFILSSKKLLLSDSGFYLCAWSVARVGFFGPGTRLTVL.

V and J are TRBV11-3 and TRBJ2-3, with a possible D match to TRBD1 (6 bases). Germline loops: CDR1 SGHNT, CDR2 YENEEA. This CDR3 is built from 14 residues. V was pared by 5 bases and J by 2 bases, with 11 bases between. CDR3 sequence: CASSPGQHTDTQYF. Here the CDR3 DNA reads TGTGCCAGCAGCCCCGGACAGCACACAGATACGCAGTATTTT.

The sample holds one count of this clone. The genes are TRBV18 and TRBJ2-1, with 7 bases matching TRBD1. The CDR3 has 16 amino acids. V lost 0 bases and J lost 0; bases outside the gene matches: 2. CDR1 and CDR2 from the germline V gene are KGHSH and LQKENI. The CDR3: CASSPPGQYSYNEQFF. In nucleotides, the CDR3 is TGTGCCAGCTCACCACCGGGACAGTACTCCTACAATGAGCAGTTCTTC. The variable domain in full, completed from reference TRBV18 and TRBJ2-1, reads NAGVMQNPRHLVRRRGQEARLRCSPMKGHSHVYWYRQLPEEGLKFMVYLQKENIIDESGMPKERFSAEFPKEGPSILRIQQVVRGDSAAYFCASSPPGQYSYNEQFFGPGTRLTVL.

The rearrangement joins TRBV5-1 to TRBJ2-1; D tentatively reads TRBD1 or TRBD2 (5 bases each). This CDR3 has 17 residues. The germline V and J ends were trimmed by 7 bases and 0 bases, with 20 bases remaining between them. Germline V gene lookup returns CDR1 SGHRS and CDR2 YFSETQ. DNA of the CDR3: TGCGCCAGCTCGGGGCTAGGAAGCCCAGGCTCCTACAATGAGCAGTTCTTC. Its translation: CASSGLGSPGSYNEQFF.

V usage is TRBV7-6 and J usage is TRBJ1-3; D call uncertain. This CDR3 comprises 14 residues. CDR1 and CDR2 (germline): SGHVS, FNYEAQ. Trimming removed 5 bases at V and 4 bases at J, with 12 bases between. The CDR3 sequence is CASSRGFVGNTIYF. CDR3 nucleotides: TGTGCCAGCAGCCGCGGGTTTGTGGGAAACACCATATATTTT.

This chain uses TRBV9 with TRBJ2-5, with 11 bases that match TRBD2. CDR3 length: 15 amino acids. V trimming: 6 bases; J trimming: 1 base; junction bases outside the gene matches: 5. Per the germline V gene, CDR1 is SGDLS and CDR2 is YYNGEE. In DNA, the CDR3 is TGTGCCAGCACGGGGCTAGCGGGGGGCCAAGAGACCCAGTACTTC. Translation: CASTGLAGGQETQYF.

This clone turned up a few times. The chain links TRBV6-8 to TRBJ1-1, with D hard to call. Trimming took off 5 bases at V and 1 base at J, with 11 bases between the two ends. Looked up from germline, CDR1 is MNHGY and CDR2 is SAAAGT. The CDR3 runs 14 residues. The CDR3 protein is CASSGRIENTEAFF. The CDR3 DNA reads as TGTGCCAGCAGTGGTAGGATAGAGAACACTGAAGCTTTCTTT.

The chain couples TRBV29-1 to TRBJ1-2, with 9 bases aligning to TRBD1. This CDR3 comprises 17 residues. From germline, CDR1 is SQVTM and CDR2 ANQGSEA. The junction had 13 bases not matched to a gene; V was cut back by 1 base and J by 4 bases. The CDR3 region has the DNA TGCAGCGTTGAAGGGGGTTCCGGGGGACAGGGTCTCTATGGCTACACCTTC. This gives the protein CSVEGGSGGQGLYGYTF. The variable domain in full, with the rest retrieved from reference TRBV29-1 and TRBJ1-2, is SAVISQKPSRDICQRGTSLTIQCQVDSQVTMMFWYRQQPGQSLTLIATANQGSEATYESGFVIDKFPISRPNLTFSTLTVSNMSPEDSSIYLCSVEGGSGGQGLYGYTFGSGTRLTVV.

There are a few counts of this clone. The CDR3 DNA reads as TGTGCCAGCAGCCGAGAAGCAGACGAGCAGTACTTC. It encodes CASSREADEQYF. The genes are TRBV9 and TRBJ2-7; D remains ambiguous. The length of the CDR3 is 12 residues. The V gene lost 4 bases and the J gene lost 5 bases, with 10 bases spanning the gap. Germline lookup yields CDR1 SGDLS and CDR2 YYNGEE.

The V and J genes are TRBV12-5 and TRBJ2-3, with D perhaps matching TRBD1 or TRBD2 (5 bases each). V was pared by 7 bases and J by 1 base, with 9 bases between. The V gene's germline CDR1 is LGHNT and CDR2 FRNRAP. There are 13 residues in the CDR3. The DNA of the CDR3 is TGTGCTAGTGCCCTGGGGGGCACAGATACGCAGTATTTT. Amino acids: CASALGGTDTQYF.

This CDR3 reads CASGGTGKDTEAFF. The CDR3, as DNA: TGTGCCAGCGGAGGGACAGGGAAGGACACTGAAGCTTTCTTT. The chain carries TRBV6-8 and TRBJ1-1, with TRBD1 matching 9 bases. CDR3 size: 14 residues. CDR1 MNHGY and CDR2 SAAAGT come from the germline V gene. V gave up 8 bases and J gave up 3 bases; unmatched junction bases: 7.